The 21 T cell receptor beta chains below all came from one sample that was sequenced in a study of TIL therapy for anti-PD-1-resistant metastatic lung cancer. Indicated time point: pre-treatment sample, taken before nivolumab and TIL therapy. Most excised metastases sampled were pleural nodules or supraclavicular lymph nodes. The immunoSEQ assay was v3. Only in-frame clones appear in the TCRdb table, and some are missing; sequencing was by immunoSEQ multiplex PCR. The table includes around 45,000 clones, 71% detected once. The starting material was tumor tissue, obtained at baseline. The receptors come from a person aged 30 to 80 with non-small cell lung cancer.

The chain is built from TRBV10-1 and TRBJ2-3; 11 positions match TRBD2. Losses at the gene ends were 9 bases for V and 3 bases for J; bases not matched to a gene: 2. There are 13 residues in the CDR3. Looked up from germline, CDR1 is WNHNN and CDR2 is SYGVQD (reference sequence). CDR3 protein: CASRLAGTDTQYF. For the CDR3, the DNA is TGCGCCAGTCGACTAGCGGGGACAGATACGCAGTATTTT.

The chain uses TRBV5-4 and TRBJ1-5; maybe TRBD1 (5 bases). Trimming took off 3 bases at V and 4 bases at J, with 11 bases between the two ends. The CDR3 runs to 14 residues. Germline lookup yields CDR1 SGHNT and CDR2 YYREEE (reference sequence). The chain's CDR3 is CASSWFGGNQPQHF. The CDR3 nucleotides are TGTGCCAGCAGCTGGTTTGGGGGAAATCAGCCCCAGCATTTT.

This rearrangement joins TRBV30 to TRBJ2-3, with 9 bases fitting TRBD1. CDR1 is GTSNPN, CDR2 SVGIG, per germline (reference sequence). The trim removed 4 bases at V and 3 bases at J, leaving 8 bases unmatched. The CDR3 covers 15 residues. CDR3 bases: TGTGCCTGGAACCCGGGGACAGGGCCGACAGATACGCAGTATTTT. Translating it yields CAWNPGTGPTDTQYF.

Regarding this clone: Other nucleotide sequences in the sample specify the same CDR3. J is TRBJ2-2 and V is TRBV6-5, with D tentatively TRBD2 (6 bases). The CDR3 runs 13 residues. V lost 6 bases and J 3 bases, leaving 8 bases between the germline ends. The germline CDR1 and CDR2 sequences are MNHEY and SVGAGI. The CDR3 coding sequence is TGTGCCAGCAGGCGGGACGACACCGGGGAGCTGTTTTTT. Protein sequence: CASRRDDTGELFF.

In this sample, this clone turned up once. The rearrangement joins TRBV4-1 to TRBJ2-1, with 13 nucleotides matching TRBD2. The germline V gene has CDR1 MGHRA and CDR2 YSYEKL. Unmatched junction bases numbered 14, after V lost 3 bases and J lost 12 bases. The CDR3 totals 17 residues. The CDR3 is CASSQPPTGTSGMRQFF. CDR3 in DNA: TGCGCCAGCAGCCAGCCACCGACCGGGACTAGCGGGATGCGGCAGTTCTTC.

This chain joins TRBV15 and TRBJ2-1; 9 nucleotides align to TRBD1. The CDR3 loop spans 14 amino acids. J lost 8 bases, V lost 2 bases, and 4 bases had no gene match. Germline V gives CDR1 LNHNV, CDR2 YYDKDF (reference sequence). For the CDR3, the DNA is TGTGCCACCAGCAGACCGGGACAGGGACATGAGCAGTTCTTC. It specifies CATSRPGQGHEQFF.

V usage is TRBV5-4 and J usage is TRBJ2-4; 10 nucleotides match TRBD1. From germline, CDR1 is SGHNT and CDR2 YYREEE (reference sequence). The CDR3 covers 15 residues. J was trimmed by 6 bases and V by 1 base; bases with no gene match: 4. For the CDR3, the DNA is TGTGCCAGCAGCTTGTCCGGGACAGGGGTAAACATTCAGTACTTC. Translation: CASSLSGTGVNIQYF.

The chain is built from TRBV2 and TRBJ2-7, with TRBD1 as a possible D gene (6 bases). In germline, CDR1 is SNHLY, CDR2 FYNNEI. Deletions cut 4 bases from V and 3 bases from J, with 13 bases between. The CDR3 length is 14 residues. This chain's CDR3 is CASSGSKQGYEQYF. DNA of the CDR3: TGTGCCAGCAGTGGTAGTAAACAGGGCTACGAGCAGTACTTC.

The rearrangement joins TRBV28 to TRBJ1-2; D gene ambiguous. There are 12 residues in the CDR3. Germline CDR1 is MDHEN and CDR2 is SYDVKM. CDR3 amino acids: CANYRVDYGYTF. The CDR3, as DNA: TGTGCTAATTATCGGGTAGACTATGGCTACACCTTC.

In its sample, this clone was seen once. The CDR3 nucleotides are TGTGCCTGGAGCCAGGGGGCCCAAGAGACCCAGTACTTC. Amino acid sequence: CAWSQGAQETQYF. The chain couples TRBV30 to TRBJ2-5; 8 nucleotides agree with TRBD1. Germline V gene sequence: CDR1 GTSNPN, CDR2 SVGIG (reference sequence). The CDR3 sequence is 13 residues long. Unmatched junction bases numbered 1, after V lost 3 bases and J lost 1 base.

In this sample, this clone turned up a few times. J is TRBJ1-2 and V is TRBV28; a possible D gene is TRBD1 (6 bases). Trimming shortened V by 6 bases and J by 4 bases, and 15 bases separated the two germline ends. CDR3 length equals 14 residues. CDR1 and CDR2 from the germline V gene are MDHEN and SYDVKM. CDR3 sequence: CASSPGQSRYGYTF. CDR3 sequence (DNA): TGTGCCAGCAGCCCCGGACAGTCCCGCTATGGCTACACCTTC.

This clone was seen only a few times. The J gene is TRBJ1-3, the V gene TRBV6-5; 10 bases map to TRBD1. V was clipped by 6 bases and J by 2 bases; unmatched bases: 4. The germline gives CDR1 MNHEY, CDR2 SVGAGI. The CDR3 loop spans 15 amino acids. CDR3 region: CASSGTGVTGNTIYF. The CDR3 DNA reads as TGTGCCAGCAGCGGGACAGGGGTTACTGGAAACACCATATATTTT.

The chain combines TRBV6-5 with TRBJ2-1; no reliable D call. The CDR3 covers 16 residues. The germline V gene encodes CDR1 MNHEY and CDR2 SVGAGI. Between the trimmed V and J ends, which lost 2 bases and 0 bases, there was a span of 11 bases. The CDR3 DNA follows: TGTGCCAGCAGTTACGAAGGACCGAGCTCCTACAATGAGCAGTTCTTC. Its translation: CASSYEGPSSYNEQFF.

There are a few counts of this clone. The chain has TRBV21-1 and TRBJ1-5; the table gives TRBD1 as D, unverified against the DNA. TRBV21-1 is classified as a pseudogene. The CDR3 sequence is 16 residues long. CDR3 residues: CASSKATGQSRQPQHF. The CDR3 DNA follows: TGTGCCAGCAGCAAAGCGACGGGACAGTCGCGGCAGCCCCAGCATTTT.

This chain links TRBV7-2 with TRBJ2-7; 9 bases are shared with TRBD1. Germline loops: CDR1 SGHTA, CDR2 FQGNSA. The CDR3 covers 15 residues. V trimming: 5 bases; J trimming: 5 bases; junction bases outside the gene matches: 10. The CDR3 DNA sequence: TGTGCCAGCAGCCCTCCCGGGACAGGGACCCACGAGCAGTACTTC. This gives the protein CASSPPGTGTHEQYF.

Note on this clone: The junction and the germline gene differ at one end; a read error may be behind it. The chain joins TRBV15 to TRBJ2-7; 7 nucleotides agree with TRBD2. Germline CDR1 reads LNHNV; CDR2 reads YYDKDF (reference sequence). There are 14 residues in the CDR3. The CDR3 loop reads CATSRDSLGSGPAF. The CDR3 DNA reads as TGTGCCACCAGCAGAGATAGTCTGGGTAGCGGGCCTGCTTTC. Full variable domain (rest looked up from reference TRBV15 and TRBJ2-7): DAMVIQNPRYQVTQFGKPVTLSCSQTLNHNVMYWYQQKSSQAPKLLFHYYDKDFNNEADTPDNFQSRRPNTSFCFLDIRSPGLGDTAMYLCATSRDSLGSGPAFGPGTRLTVT.

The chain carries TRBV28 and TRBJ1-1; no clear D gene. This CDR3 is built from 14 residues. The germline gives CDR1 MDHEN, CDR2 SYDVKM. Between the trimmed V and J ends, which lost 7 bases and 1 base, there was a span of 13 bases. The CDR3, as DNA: TGTGCCAGCATAGGGAGGGTTCGGAACACTGAAGCTTTCTTT. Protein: CASIGRVRNTEAFF.

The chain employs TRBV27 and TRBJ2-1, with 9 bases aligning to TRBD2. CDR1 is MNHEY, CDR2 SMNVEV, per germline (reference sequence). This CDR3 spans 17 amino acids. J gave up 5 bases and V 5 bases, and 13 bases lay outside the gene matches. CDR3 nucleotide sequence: TGTGCCAGCAGTCCAGACTTAGCGGGAGCCCTTAACAATGAGCAGTTCTTC. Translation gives CASSPDLAGALNNEQFF.

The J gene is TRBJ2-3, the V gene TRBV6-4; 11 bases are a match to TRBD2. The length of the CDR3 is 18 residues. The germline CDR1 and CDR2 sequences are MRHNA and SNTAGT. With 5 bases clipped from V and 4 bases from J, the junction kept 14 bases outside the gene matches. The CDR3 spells CASSPNSGGARDADTQYF. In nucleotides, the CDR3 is TGTGCCAGCAGTCCAAATAGCGGGGGGGCCCGAGACGCAGATACGCAGTATTTT.

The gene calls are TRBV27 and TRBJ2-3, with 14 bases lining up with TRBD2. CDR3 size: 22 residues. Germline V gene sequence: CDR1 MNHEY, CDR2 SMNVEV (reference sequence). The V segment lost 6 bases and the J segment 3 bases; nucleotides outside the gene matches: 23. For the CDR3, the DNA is TGTGCCAGCAGCCCCCGGCTCGGGACTAGCGGGAGAGGGCCCGGGGGTACAGATACGCAGTATTTT. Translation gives CASSPRLGTSGRGPGGTDTQYF.

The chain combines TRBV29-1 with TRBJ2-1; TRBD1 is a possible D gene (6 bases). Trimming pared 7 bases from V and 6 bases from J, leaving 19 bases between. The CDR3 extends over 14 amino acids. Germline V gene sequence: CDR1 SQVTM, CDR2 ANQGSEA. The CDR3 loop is CSAPEGVGRNEQFF. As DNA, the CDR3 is TGCAGCGCCCCAGAGGGGGTGGGGCGCAATGAGCAGTTCTTC.